Each of the 29 T cell receptor beta chains below was sequenced from the same sample in a study of radiotherapy plus CTLA-4 blockade in lung cancer. The assay was immunoSEQ multiplex PCR, and TCRdb's table has in-frame clones only and misses some. The data show 25,000 to 40,000 clones, around 70% seen once. The material sequenced was peripheral blood, taken from a patient treated with radiotherapy plus ipilimumab. These receptors all come from a human donor with non-small cell lung cancer who had stable disease on radiotherapy plus ipilimumab.

The chain links TRBV27 to TRBJ2-7; weak D call: TRBD1 (6 bases). The V end lost 5 bases, the J end lost 3 bases, and 11 bases lay between the germline ends. The germline V gene has CDR1 MNHEY and CDR2 SMNVEV (reference sequence). The CDR3 consists of 13 residues. The CDR3 protein is CASSLLQGYEQYF. The CDR3 DNA sequence: TGTGCCAGCAGTCTGCTACAGGGCTACGAGCAGTACTTC.

The chain is built from TRBV6-5 and TRBJ2-7; tentatively, D is TRBD1 (6 bases). The CDR3 has 14 amino acids. The V end was cut by 11 bases, the J end by 1 base, with 18 bases between. CDR1 is MNHEY, CDR2 SVGAGI, per germline. CDR3 sequence (DNA): TGTGCCGCAGAGGGTGCCAGGGGATCCTACGAGCAGTACTTC. It codes for CAAEGARGSYEQYF.

The rearrangement uses TRBV4-2 and TRBJ2-5; D may be TRBD2 (5 bases). The J call is doubtful: the DNA matches TRBJ2-7 better. From germline, CDR1 is LGHNA and CDR2 YNFKEQ. The CDR3 contains 15 residues. The CDR3 bases are TGTGCCAGCAGCCAAGATAGTTCGCGGGTAGGCGAGCAGTACTTC. This encodes CASSQDSSRVGEQYF.

This chain joins TRBV7-2 and TRBJ1-5; D gene ambiguous. Trimming stripped 3 bases from V and 4 bases from J, with 10 bases between. The CDR3 consists of 14 residues. Germline values: CDR1 SGHTA, CDR2 FQGNSA. The CDR3 bases are TGTGCCAGCAGCTTCGGTAGGAGGAATCAGCCCCAGCATTTT. Translating gives CASSFGRRNQPQHF.

V and J are TRBV7-9 and TRBJ2-5; D is possibly TRBD1 (6 bases). The CDR3 extends over 14 amino acids. V was shortened by 2 bases and J by 4 bases, with 11 bases between the two germline ends. Germline V lookup: CDR1 SEHNR, CDR2 FQNEAQ (reference sequence). The CDR3 loop reads CASSLLQGRETQYF. Written as DNA, the CDR3 is TGTGCCAGCAGCTTATTACAGGGAAGAGAGACCCAGTACTTC. Using reference TRBV7-9 and TRBJ2-5 for the parts outside the CDR3, the full variable domain is DTGVSQNPRHKITKRGQNVTFRCDPISEHNRLYWYRQTLGQGPEFLTYFQNEAQLEKSRLLSDRFSAERPKGSFSTLEIQRTEQGDSAMYLCASSLLQGRETQYFGPGTRLLVL.

This clone was seen only once. CDR3 coding DNA: TGTGCCAGCAGTGGGGCGGTAAGAGGCGGGGAGCTGTTTTTT. Translated: CASSGAVRGGELFF. The rearrangement links TRBV2 to TRBJ2-2; D gene uncertain. The germline CDR1 and CDR2 sequences are SNHLY and FYNNEI. The ends were cut back, 4 bases at V and 7 bases at J, with 13 bases in the middle. The length of the CDR3 is 14 residues.

The V gene is TRBV7-9, the J gene TRBJ2-1; a possible D gene is TRBD1 (12 bases). The CDR3 totals 19 residues. The V gene lost 5 bases and the J gene lost 9 bases, with 32 bases spanning the gap. Per germline, CDR1 SEHNR and CDR2 FQNEAQ (reference sequence). The CDR3 loop is CASSPRGQGASGRLAEQFF. The CDR3 coding sequence is TGTGCCAGCAGCCCCCGGGGACAGGGGGCTAGCGGGAGGCTGGCTGAGCAGTTCTTC. Together with reference TRBV7-9 and TRBJ2-1, the CDR3 gives the full variable domain: DTGVSQNPRHKITKRGQNVTFRCDPISEHNRLYWYRQTLGQGPEFLTYFQNEAQLEKSRLLSDRFSAERPKGSFSTLEIQRTEQGDSAMYLCASSPRGQGASGRLAEQFFGPGTRLTVL.

The chain carries TRBV11-2 and TRBJ2-7; TRBD2 matches at 8 bases. Germline CDR1 SGHAT, CDR2 FQNNGV. Germline trimming cut 2 bases from V and 6 bases from J; bases unmatched to any gene: 6. CDR3 length: 14 residues. Here the CDR3 DNA reads TGTGCCAGCAGCTTAACGGGAGGGCAGGGCGAGCAGTACTTC. Its protein is CASSLTGGQGEQYF.

This clone was recorded only once. The chain employs TRBV7-3 and TRBJ2-3; perhaps TRBD2 as D (6 bases). The V gene's germline CDR1 is SGHTA and CDR2 FQGTGA. The CDR3 is 18 residues long. V lost 1 base and J 7 bases, leaving 24 bases between the germline ends. The CDR3 nucleotides read TGTGCCAGCAGCTTAAGGGTAGATTTACGGGAGAAGGTGTATACGCAGTATTTT. Its translation: CASSLRVDLREKVYTQYF.

CDR3 in DNA: TGTGCCATCAGAGGACTTAGCACAGATACGCAGTATTTT. This translates into CAIRGLSTDTQYF. The chain has TRBV10-3 and TRBJ2-3; weak D call: TRBD2 (5 bases). The V end lost 6 bases, the J end lost 0 bases, and 7 bases lay between the germline ends. From germline, CDR1 is ENHRY and CDR2 SYGVKD. CDR3 size: 13 residues.

This clone was counted between two and nine times. This chain uses TRBV5-4 with TRBJ2-3; 8 nucleotides agree with TRBD2. The germline V gene has CDR1 SGHNT and CDR2 YYREEE (reference sequence). The length of the CDR3 is 16 residues. The trim removed 4 bases at V and 2 bases at J, leaving 9 bases unmatched. Here the CDR3 reads CASSQGVAGSTDTQYF. CDR3 DNA: TGTGCCAGCAGCCAAGGAGTAGCGGGATCCACAGATACGCAGTATTTT. The whole variable domain, filled in from reference TRBV5-4 and TRBJ2-3, reads ETGVTQSPTHLIKTRGQQVTLRCSSQSGHNTVSWYQQALGQGPQFIFQYYREEENGRGNFPPRFSGLQFPNYSSELNVNALELDDSALYLCASSQGVAGSTDTQYFGPGTRLTVL.

This chain links TRBV10-3 with TRBJ2-7; no definite D call. Germline values: CDR1 ENHRY, CDR2 SYGVKD. V was cut by 0 bases and J by 3 bases, with 9 bases left in between. CDR3 size: 14 residues. CDR3 coding DNA: TGTGCCATCAGTGAGTCGGCGCGTTACTACGAGCAGTACTTC. This sequence encodes CAISESARYYEQYF.

The rearrangement uses TRBV19 and TRBJ2-4, with 10 bases lining up with TRBD1. Looked up from germline, CDR1 is LNHDA and CDR2 is SQIVND (reference sequence). This CDR3 is 16 amino acids long. Trimming cost V 5 bases and J 2 bases; bases outside gene matches: 6. CDR3 in amino acids: CASSLWTGGTKNIQYF. The CDR3 DNA reads as TGTGCCAGTAGTCTCTGGACAGGGGGGACCAAAAACATTCAGTACTTC.

The chain joins TRBV2 to TRBJ2-7; possible D gene TRBD2, 6 bases. Per germline, CDR1 SNHLY and CDR2 FYNNEI. V lost 7 bases to trimming and J lost 3 bases, with 16 bases between them. This CDR3 has 14 residues. Here the CDR3 DNA reads TGTGCCAGCATGGGTGGGGATAGCGGCTACGAGCAGTACTTC. Its translation: CASMGGDSGYEQYF.

This sequence joins TRBV6-5 and TRBJ2-2; a possible D gene is TRBD1 (6 bases). This CDR3 contains 14 residues. V gave up 4 bases and J gave up 6 bases, with 12 bases separating them. The germline V gene has CDR1 MNHEY and CDR2 SVGAGI. This CDR3 is CASSLQGLAGELFF. CDR3 DNA sequence: TGTGCCAGCAGTTTACAGGGCCTGGCCGGGGAGCTGTTTTTT.

In nucleotides, the CDR3 is TGTGCCAGCAGCTTAGATTGGCCTAGCGGAAAGTACAATGAGCAGTTCTTC. Its translation is CASSLDWPSGKYNEQFF. This chain links TRBV11-3 with TRBJ2-1, with 7 bases fitting TRBD2. The CDR3 covers 17 residues. J was trimmed by 4 bases and V by 0 bases; bases with no gene match: 9. Germline loops: CDR1 SGHNT, CDR2 YENEEA.

The V gene is TRBV28, the J gene TRBJ1-5; D not resolved. The CDR3 extends over 15 amino acids. The V end was cut by 2 bases, the J end by 3 bases, with 11 bases between. The V gene's germline CDR1 is MDHEN and CDR2 SYDVKM. CDR3: CASSLDWVPNQPQHF. CDR3 in DNA: TGTGCCAGCAGTTTAGACTGGGTTCCCAATCAGCCCCAGCATTTT.

This clone appeared a few times. The chain recombines TRBV5-5 with TRBJ2-7; D is undetermined. This CDR3 has 15 amino acids. Trimming removed 4 bases at V and 2 bases at J, with 16 bases between. Germline V gene sequence: CDR1 SGHKS, CDR2 YYEKEE (reference sequence). The CDR3 region has the DNA TGTGCCAGCAGCGCCTCTCCCGGGTCCCCCTACGAGCAGTACTTC. Translating it yields CASSASPGSPYEQYF.

This clone is termed medium-sized (0.01 to 0.1%). The chain recombines TRBV5-1 with TRBJ1-4; D call uncertain. V lost 0 bases to trimming and J lost 3 bases, with 6 bases between them. There are 14 residues in the CDR3. Germline CDR1 reads SGHRS; CDR2 reads YFSETQ. DNA for the CDR3: TGCGCCAGCAGCTTGGACAGACCTAATGAAAAACTGTTTTTT. This codes for CASSLDRPNEKLFF.

This chain connects TRBV5-1 to TRBJ1-4; D not certain. V lost 4 bases to trimming and J lost 8 bases, with 15 bases between them. The CDR3 runs 14 residues. The germline V gene has CDR1 SGHRS and CDR2 YFSETQ. The CDR3 region is CASSPGRLYEKLFF. The DNA for the CDR3 is TGCGCCAGCAGCCCTGGACGACTCTACGAAAAACTGTTTTTT.

The V and J genes are TRBV19 and TRBJ2-7; D may be TRBD1 or TRBD2 (5 bases each). V was cut by 4 bases and J by 0 bases, with 10 bases left in between. Germline CDR1 and CDR2: LNHDA and SQIVND (reference sequence). The CDR3 is 14 amino acids. The CDR3 DNA follows: TGTGCCAGTAGTACCCGGGACGGCTCCTACGAGCAGTACTTC. This translates into CASSTRDGSYEQYF. The entire variable domain, with the rest obtained from reference TRBV19 and TRBJ2-7, is as follows: DGGITQSPKYLFRKEGQNVTLSCEQNLNHDAMYWYRQDPGQGLRLIYYSQIVNDFQKGDIAEGYSVSREKKESFPLTVTSAQKNPTAFYLCASSTRDGSYEQYFGPGTRLTVT.

This sequence joins TRBV21-1 and TRBJ1-1; the table's D gene call, TRBD1, was not cross checked with the DNA. TRBV21-1 is a listed pseudogene. CDR3 length equals 13 residues. CDR3 coding DNA: TGTGCCAGCAGCAATGGGCAGAACACTGAAGCTTTCTTT. This sequence encodes CASSNGQNTEAFF.

The chain couples TRBV4-3 to TRBJ2-2; the D gene is possibly TRBD2 (6 bases). With 2 bases removed from V and 1 base from J, the gap between germline ends came to 17 bases. The CDR3 length is 18 residues. Germline V CDR1 and CDR2: LGHNA, YSLEER. The DNA of the CDR3 is TGCGCCAGCAGCCAAATCAAGACAGCGGGTCGGAACACCGGGGAGCTGTTTTTT. Its translation: CASSQIKTAGRNTGELFF.

The CDR3 protein is CASSYQETGGGETQYF. Written as DNA, the CDR3 is TGTGCCAGCAGTTACCAAGAGACAGGGGGCGGGGAGACCCAGTACTTC. The chain recombines TRBV6-6 with TRBJ2-5, with 10 bases identical to TRBD1. Germline V CDR1 and CDR2: MNHNY, SVGAGI (reference sequence). This CDR3 has 16 residues. V was pared by 2 bases and J by 5 bases, with 8 bases of the junction left unmatched.

The gene calls are TRBV7-9 and TRBJ2-2; TRBD1 is a possible D gene (5 bases). CDR3 size: 15 residues. Germline values: CDR1 SEHNR, CDR2 FQNEAQ (reference sequence). Deletions cut 3 bases from V and 0 bases from J, with 8 bases between. DNA for the CDR3: TGTGCCAGCAGCTTGTTCAGGGCGAACACCGGGGAGCTGTTTTTT. Its translation: CASSLFRANTGELFF.

On this clone: No conserved phenylalanine or tryptophan ends this CDR3, so it is likely a read error. No DNA is shown, since the ends of the CDR3 on it are uncertain; the CDR3 is the one TCRdb lists. The CDR3 loop is CASSPSGTLSTDTLYL. This chain joins TRBV9 and TRBJ2-3; the table names TRBD1, a call not compared with the DNA. Both ends counted, the CDR3 spans 16 residues. Germline-derived CDR1 and CDR2 are SGDLS and YYNGEE.

The chain has TRBV7-8 and TRBJ2-6; 9 nucleotides match TRBD1. The V gene's germline CDR1 is SGHVS and CDR2 FQNEAQ. This CDR3 is 19 amino acids long. Trimming at V came to 0 bases and at J to 3 bases, leaving 9 bases not matched to a gene. CDR3 bases: TGTGCCAGCAGCTTAGCCGTAGGGACAGGGAAAGTTGGGGCCAACGTCCTGACTTTC. This translates into CASSLAVGTGKVGANVLTF.

This clone was observed a handful of times. Other DNA sequences of this sample code for an identical CDR3. This chain links TRBV5-4 with TRBJ2-6, with D perhaps matching TRBD1 or TRBD2 (7 bases each). This CDR3 is built from 17 residues. V was shortened by 10 bases and J by 2 bases, with 22 bases between the two germline ends. Germline V lookup: CDR1 SGHNT, CDR2 YYREEE (reference sequence). CDR3 in DNA: TGTGCCGGTACCAGGGGGGCAGGGGGGGCTGGGGCCAACGTCCTGACTTTC. This translates into CAGTRGAGGAGANVLTF.

The chain carries TRBV28 and TRBJ2-2; D gene uncertain. This CDR3 comprises 12 residues. The germline V gene encodes CDR1 MDHEN and CDR2 SYDVKM. Deletions cut 6 bases from V and 9 bases from J, with 11 bases between. CDR3 residues: CASSPSFRELFF. The CDR3, as DNA: TGTGCCAGCAGCCCAAGTTTTCGGGAGCTGTTTTTT.